What follows are 28 T cell receptor beta chains derived from one specimen sequenced in a study of CD8 T cells in ankylosing spondylitis. TCRdb analysed the 5' RACE reads with MiXCR anew, one entry per CDR3 protein. The top ten hold about 4% of the sample, which has about 42,000 distinct CDR3 sequences, 3% to 4% seen once. Sequencing used blood, either unsorted or a sorted T cell fraction (not recorded which). Receptors were obtained from a female donor with ankylosing spondylitis or in good health (not recorded which).

At least ten counts were recorded for this clonotype. The gene calls are TRBV9 and TRBJ2-3, with TRBD2 matching 10 bases. V dropped 0 bases and J dropped 2; count of bases not matched to a gene: 9. There are 18 residues in the CDR3. CDR1 and CDR2 (germline): SGDLS, YYNGEE. The CDR3 protein is CASSVGPAGGTLTDTQYF. Here the CDR3 DNA reads TGTGCCAGCAGCGTAGGACCAGCGGGGGGGACTCTCACAGATACGCAGTATTTT.

This clonotype was recorded at least ten times. The chain is built from TRBV9 and TRBJ2-7, with 7 nucleotides matching TRBD1. V shed 4 bases and J 2 bases; nucleotides not matched to a gene: 6. Germline V lookup: CDR1 SGDLS, CDR2 YYNGEE. The CDR3 is 14 amino acids. This CDR3 is CASSPGQLTYEQYF. CDR3 bases: TGTGCCAGCAGCCCGGGACAGTTAACCTACGAGCAGTACTTC.

In this sample, this clonotype turned up many times. The chain combines TRBV9 with TRBJ2-1, with 11 bases aligning to TRBD2. V dropped 3 bases and J dropped 8; count of bases not matched to a gene: 10. The length of the CDR3 is 16 residues. The germline CDR1 and CDR2 sequences are SGDLS and YYNGEE. This CDR3 is CASSATGTSGRDEQFF. For the CDR3, the DNA is TGTGCCAGCAGCGCCACCGGGACTAGCGGTAGGGATGAGCAGTTCTTC.

At least ten counts were recorded for this clonotype. This chain connects TRBV9 to TRBJ1-2, with D perhaps TRBD1 (5 bases). From germline, CDR1 is SGDLS and CDR2 YYNGEE. The CDR3 loop spans 16 amino acids. V was trimmed by 3 bases and J by 8 bases, leaving 23 bases between them. The CDR3 protein is CASSEATVPGPQGYTF. The CDR3 nucleotides read TGTGCCAGCAGCGAGGCGACGGTACCGGGACCCCAGGGCTACACCTTC. Full variable domain (remainder filled in from reference TRBV9 and TRBJ1-2): DSGVTQTPKHLITATGQRVTLRCSPRSGDLSVYWYQQSLDQGLQFLIQYYNGEERAKGNILERFSAQQFPDLHSELNLSSLELGDSALYFCASSEATVPGPQGYTFGSGTRLTVV.

This clonotype was observed many times. The chain links TRBV9 to TRBJ2-2, with 8 bases fitting TRBD1. The CDR3 extends over 14 amino acids. Unmatched junction bases numbered 4, after V lost 4 bases and J lost 5 bases. Germline-derived CDR1 and CDR2 are SGDLS and YYNGEE. Here the CDR3 reads CASSPQGATGELFF. CDR3 DNA sequence: TGTGCCAGCAGCCCCCAGGGGGCAACCGGGGAGCTGTTTTTT.

This clonotype was seen at least ten times. The V and J genes are TRBV9 and TRBJ2-3, with D unclear. There are 16 residues in the CDR3. V lost 0 bases, J lost 2 bases, and 13 bases lay in between. Germline CDR1 SGDLS, CDR2 YYNGEE. In DNA form, the CDR3 reads TGTGCCAGCAGCGTAGGAGGCAGTACCTTCACAGATACGCAGTATTTT. It is translated as CASSVGGSTFTDTQYF.

This clonotype is deemed medium-sized. The chain carries TRBV9 and TRBJ1-5, with D possibly being TRBD1 (6 bases). The ends were cut back, 4 bases at V and 3 bases at J, with 17 bases in the middle. The germline V gene has CDR1 SGDLS and CDR2 YYNGEE. CDR3 size: 16 residues. The DNA for the CDR3 is TGTGCCAGCAGCCCAGGGGTGGGGGACTACAATCAGCCCCAGCATTTT. Encoded protein: CASSPGVGDYNQPQHF.

This clonotype was recorded at least ten times. The gene calls are TRBV9 and TRBJ2-5; D call uncertain. Trimming stripped 0 bases from V and 2 bases from J, with 8 bases between. Germline CDR1 is SGDLS and CDR2 is YYNGEE. This CDR3 has 14 amino acids. CDR3: CASSVAPVQETQYF. The CDR3 region has the DNA TGTGCCAGCAGCGTAGCCCCAGTACAAGAGACCCAGTACTTC.

This clonotype was picked up many times. This chain joins TRBV9 and TRBJ2-5; no clear D. V was trimmed by 3 bases and J by 2 bases, leaving 11 bases between them. The CDR3 is 14 amino acids. CDR1 is SGDLS, CDR2 YYNGEE, per germline. In nucleotides, the CDR3 is TGTGCCAGCAGCGGGGTGGGCAGACAAGAGACCCAGTACTTC. This gives the protein CASSGVGRQETQYF.

In this sample, this clonotype turned up a few times. Written as DNA, the CDR3 is TGTGCCAGCAGCGTAGCCCCGGAGGGAGGGTCCCAAGAGACCCAGTACTTC. This gives the protein CASSVAPEGGSQETQYF. The rearrangement joins TRBV9 to TRBJ2-5; 7 bases are a match to TRBD2. Germline loops: CDR1 SGDLS, CDR2 YYNGEE. This CDR3 has 17 residues. V gave up 0 bases and J gave up 1 base; unmatched junction bases: 9.

Ten or more counts support this clonotype. V usage is TRBV9 and J usage is TRBJ2-3, with 11 nucleotides matching TRBD2. This CDR3 is 16 amino acids long. V lost 2 bases, J lost 5 bases, and 7 bases stayed unmatched. The germline V gene has CDR1 SGDLS and CDR2 YYNGEE. In DNA, the CDR3 is TGTGCCAGCAGCGTCGGCGGGACTAGCGGACGAGATACGCAGTATTTT. Translating gives CASSVGGTSGRDTQYF.

This clonotype has at least ten counts. The chain employs TRBV9 and TRBJ2-1; 11 nucleotides align to TRBD2. CDR3 size: 18 residues. Germline CDR1 reads SGDLS; CDR2 reads YYNGEE. With 3 bases clipped from V and 0 bases from J, the junction kept 8 bases outside the gene matches. The CDR3 protein is CASSATSGGASSYNEQFF. The DNA of the CDR3 is TGTGCCAGCAGCGCAACTAGCGGGGGCGCGAGCTCCTACAATGAGCAGTTCTTC.

This clonotype came up many times. V gene TRBV9 combines with J gene TRBJ1-3; D perhaps matches TRBD1 (5 bases). The CDR3 has 15 amino acids. The ends were cut back, 4 bases at V and 0 bases at J, with 11 bases in the middle. Per the germline V gene, CDR1 is SGDLS and CDR2 is YYNGEE. The CDR3 spells CASSPRDSSGNTIYF. DNA of the CDR3: TGTGCCAGCAGCCCCCGCGACAGCTCTGGAAACACCATATATTTT.

This clonotype was counted ten times or more. This chain connects TRBV9 to TRBJ2-3; no reliable D call. The CDR3 totals 11 residues. From germline, CDR1 is SGDLS and CDR2 YYNGEE. Deletions cut 1 base from V and 5 bases from J, with 2 bases between. The CDR3 region has the DNA TGTGCCAGCAGCGTAAGAGATACGCAGTATTTT. This codes for CASSVRDTQYF.

This clonotype came up many times. This chain links TRBV9 with TRBJ2-3, with TRBD2 as a possible D gene (5 bases). The germline V gene encodes CDR1 SGDLS and CDR2 YYNGEE. This CDR3 comprises 14 residues. V lost 4 bases and J 6 bases, leaving 15 bases between the germline ends. CDR3 sequence: CASSLLVRPDTQYF. The CDR3 DNA is TGTGCCAGCAGCCTACTAGTTCGGCCGGATACGCAGTATTTT.

This clonotype was recorded at least ten times. The chain couples TRBV9 to TRBJ2-5, with D perhaps given as TRBD1 or TRBD2 (5 bases each). The CDR3 spans 12 residues. Germline CDR1 SGDLS, CDR2 YYNGEE. Trimming removed 6 bases at V and 7 bases at J, with 13 bases between. DNA of the CDR3: TGTGCCAGCAACCAGGGAGAGGGGACCCAGTACTTC. It encodes CASNQGEGTQYF.

V usage is TRBV9 and J usage is TRBJ2-6; no clear D. The CDR3 is made up of 16 amino acids. Germline CDR1 and CDR2: SGDLS and YYNGEE. Deletions cut 3 bases from V and 0 bases from J, with 10 bases between. The CDR3 nucleotides are TGTGCCAGCAGCGACCGCACGCTCTCTGGGGCCAACGTCCTGACTTTC. Amino acid sequence: CASSDRTLSGANVLTF.

This clonotype was counted at least ten times. The CDR3 DNA reads TGTGCCAGCAGCGCGGAAGTGGGGCTTGCCCGAGAGAACACCGGGGAGCTGTTTTTT. It specifies CASSAEVGLARENTGELFF. This chain uses TRBV9 with TRBJ2-2; perhaps TRBD1 as D (5 bases). This CDR3 has 19 residues. Germline V lookup: CDR1 SGDLS, CDR2 YYNGEE. Trimming left V 3 bases short and J 1 base short, with 22 bases between.

This clonotype was detected ten times or more. The chain recombines TRBV9 with TRBJ2-3, with TRBD2 as a possible D gene (5 bases). Between the trimmed V and J ends, which lost 1 base and 0 bases, there was a span of 15 bases. The CDR3 covers 17 residues. CDR1 is SGDLS, CDR2 YYNGEE, per germline. The CDR3 DNA is TGTGCCAGCAGCGTAATCCCGGGGTCCCCTAGCACAGATACGCAGTATTTT. Amino acids: CASSVIPGSPSTDTQYF.

Ten or more counts support this clonotype. The CDR3 nucleotides are TGTGCCAGCAGCGTAGGCAAGGGTTGGACCTACGAGCAGTACTTC. Its protein is CASSVGKGWTYEQYF. V is TRBV9 and J is TRBJ2-7; D is unclear. With 0 bases removed from V and 2 bases from J, the gap between germline ends came to 12 bases. The CDR3 is 15 amino acids. Per the germline V gene, CDR1 is SGDLS and CDR2 is YYNGEE.

This clonotype was seen ten or more times. The genes are TRBV9 and TRBJ1-2; D is possibly TRBD1 (5 bases). CDR1 SGDLS and CDR2 YYNGEE come from the germline V gene. Trimming removed 2 bases at V and 6 bases at J, with 11 bases between. The CDR3 consists of 13 residues. For the CDR3, the DNA is TGTGCCAGCAGCGTCATGGACACTGATGGCTACACCTTC. This encodes CASSVMDTDGYTF.

This clonotype was seen many times. The chain joins TRBV12-1 to TRBJ2-7; the table's D call of TRBD1 was not tested on the DNA. TRBV12-1 corresponds to a pseudogene. The CDR3 loop spans 15 amino acids. CDR3 sequence: CASSSPGQGAYEQYF. The CDR3 bases are TGTGCCAGCAGCTCGCCGGGACAGGGAGCTTACGAGCAGTACTTC.

This clonotype appeared many times. CDR3 DNA sequence: TGTGCCAGCAGCGTAGCAGGACACCCACAAGAGACCCAGTACTTC. Protein sequence: CASSVAGHPQETQYF. The chain carries TRBV9 and TRBJ2-5, with a weak D call TRBD1 (5 bases). Per germline, CDR1 SGDLS and CDR2 YYNGEE. The CDR3 runs to 15 residues. Trimming took off 0 bases at V and 2 bases at J, with 11 bases between the two ends.

This clonotype was counted many times. The CDR3 DNA follows: TGTGCCAGCAGCGTACGTGGCGGCTATGGCTACACCTTC. Amino acids: CASSVRGGYGYTF. The rearrangement joins TRBV9 to TRBJ1-2, with D hard to call. This CDR3 comprises 13 residues. V lost 1 base, J lost 4 bases, and 8 bases lay in between. Germline loops: CDR1 SGDLS, CDR2 YYNGEE.

There are many counts of this clonotype. CDR3 residues: CASSVAGGASGELFF. The CDR3 nucleotides are TGTGCCAGCAGCGTAGCTGGGGGGGCATCCGGGGAGCTGTTTTTT. V gene TRBV9 combines with J gene TRBJ2-2; D perhaps matches TRBD2 (7 bases). Germline V lookup: CDR1 SGDLS, CDR2 YYNGEE. The CDR3 has 15 amino acids. V lost 0 bases and J 6 bases, leaving 12 bases between the germline ends.

This clonotype was seen repeatedly, ten times or more. The rearrangement links TRBV9 to TRBJ1-1; a weak D match, TRBD1 (6 bases). Germline V gene data show CDR1 as SGDLS and CDR2 as YYNGEE. Trimming stripped 5 bases from V and 1 base from J, with 12 bases between. The CDR3 runs 14 residues. In DNA, the CDR3 is TGTGCCAGCAGTCCGGGACACTCGAACACTGAAGCTTTCTTT. Protein sequence: CASSPGHSNTEAFF.

This clonotype was seen repeatedly, ten times or more. In DNA, the CDR3 is TGTGCCAGCAGCGTAGAGAGCGGGATGATCTACGAGCAGTACTTC. This translates into CASSVESGMIYEQYF. This chain uses TRBV9 with TRBJ2-7; 7 bases are a match to TRBD2. V gave up 0 bases and J gave up 3 bases; unmatched junction bases: 6. This CDR3 spans 15 amino acids. Per the germline V gene, CDR1 is SGDLS and CDR2 is YYNGEE. Full variable domain (rest looked up from reference TRBV9 and TRBJ2-7): DSGVTQTPKHLITATGQRVTLRCSPRSGDLSVYWYQQSLDQGLQFLIQYYNGEERAKGNILERFSAQQFPDLHSELNLSSLELGDSALYFCASSVESGMIYEQYFGPGTRLTVT.

This clonotype was recorded many times. The genes are TRBV9 and TRBJ2-2, with 8 bases matching TRBD2. V dropped 4 bases and J dropped 1; count of bases not matched to a gene: 6. Germline loops: CDR1 SGDLS, CDR2 YYNGEE. The CDR3 has 16 residues. CDR3 amino acids: CASSTRLAQNTGELFF. The DNA of the CDR3 is TGTGCCAGCAGCACCAGACTAGCGCAGAACACCGGGGAGCTGTTTTTT.